The 16 T cell receptor beta chains given below trace back to one sample, sequenced in a study of cytomegalovirus exposure and HLA in healthy donors. In the PCR, 60 Vbeta and 13 Jbeta primers were used. Assay used: immunoSEQ multiplex PCR; TCRdb lists only in-frame clones, some missing. The sample consists of more than 90,000 clones, approximately 80% of them appearing once. Input material: PBMCs. The receptors stem from a woman in her sixties or seventies in good health and CMV-seronegative.

The chain joins TRBV4-3 to TRBJ1-4; unclear D gene. The CDR3 has 15 amino acids. Germline CDR1 and CDR2: LGHNA and YSLEER. The V gene lost 4 bases and the J gene lost 3 bases, with 12 bases spanning the gap. As DNA, the CDR3 is TGCGCCAGCAGCCCGAGGAGCGGGGCTAATGAAAAACTGTTTTTT. Translated: CASSPRSGANEKLFF.

This clone was seen a single time. J is TRBJ2-7 and V is TRBV7-9; 7 bases are a match to TRBD2. Trimming at V came to 3 bases and at J to 5 bases, leaving 10 bases not matched to a gene. There are 15 residues in the CDR3. Germline CDR1 SEHNR, CDR2 FQNEAQ (reference sequence). The CDR3 reads CASSLSSGITHEQYF. CDR3 coding DNA: TGTGCCAGCAGCTTGTCGAGCGGGATAACGCACGAGCAGTACTTC.

This clone showed up just a few times. The chain is built from TRBV27 and TRBJ2-1; 7 nucleotides align to TRBD2. The germline V gene encodes CDR1 MNHEY and CDR2 SMNVEV (reference sequence). V dropped 5 bases and J dropped 6; count of bases not matched to a gene: 16. This CDR3 comprises 17 residues. This CDR3 is CASSGRREGMWRNEQFF. The CDR3 DNA reads as TGTGCCAGCAGTGGGCGTAGGGAGGGCATGTGGCGCAATGAGCAGTTCTTC.

V usage is TRBV18 and J usage is TRBJ2-1, with TRBD2 matching over 11 bases. Germline-derived CDR1 and CDR2 are KGHSH and LQKENI. The J segment lost 2 bases and the V segment lost 4 bases, leaving 4 bases of the junction unmatched. The CDR3 has 16 amino acids. CDR3 nucleotides: TGTGCCAGCTCACTCGTAGCGGGGGGGACCTACAATGAGCAGTTCTTC. Translating it yields CASSLVAGGTYNEQFF.

V usage is TRBV7-2 and J usage is TRBJ2-3, with 10 bases that match TRBD2. Losses at the gene ends were 5 bases for V and 9 bases for J; bases not matched to a gene: 11. CDR3 size: 15 residues. CDR1 and CDR2 (germline): SGHTA, FQGNSA. The DNA of the CDR3 is TGTGCCAGCAGCAATAGCGGGGGGCCCGAATCCACGCAGTATTTT. This translates into CASSNSGGPESTQYF.

This chain links TRBV7-9 with TRBJ1-1; D is unresolved. The V and J ends lost 2 bases and 4 bases respectively, with 11 bases between them. Germline V gene lookup returns CDR1 SEHNR and CDR2 FQNEAQ (reference sequence). The CDR3 is 14 amino acids. In DNA form, the CDR3 reads TGTGCCAGCAGCTTACCGGGGTTCGCCACTGAAGCTTTCTTT. Amino acid sequence: CASSLPGFATEAFF.

The rearrangement links TRBV5-4 to TRBJ1-1; D might be TRBD1 (5 bases). Trimming pared 0 bases from V and 0 bases from J, leaving 18 bases between. The germline V gene encodes CDR1 SGHNT and CDR2 YYREEE (reference sequence). This CDR3 region has 18 residues. The CDR3, as DNA: TGTGCCAGCAGCTTGGGGCGGGGACGAGGCCTAATGAACACTGAAGCTTTCTTT. This sequence encodes CASSLGRGRGLMNTEAFF.

This chain joins TRBV6-6 and TRBJ2-7; TRBD1 matches at 9 bases. There are 15 residues in the CDR3. Germline values: CDR1 MNHNY, CDR2 SVGAGI (reference sequence). V trimming: 6 bases; J trimming: 4 bases; junction bases outside the gene matches: 10. DNA for the CDR3: TGTGCCAGCAGGGACCAACAGGGGGCGTCGTACGAGCAGTACTTC. It codes for CASRDQQGASYEQYF.

The rearrangement links TRBV6-5 to TRBJ2-7; D is possibly TRBD2 (6 bases). CDR1 and CDR2 (germline): MNHEY, SVGAGI. The CDR3 is made up of 14 amino acids. Trimming cost V 0 bases and J 3 bases, with 9 bases left between them. CDR3: CASSYSGGDYEQYF. CDR3 nucleotides: TGTGCCAGCAGTTACTCCGGCGGGGACTACGAGCAGTACTTC.

This clone was recorded a few times. The chain combines TRBV5-1 with TRBJ2-7; TRBD1 agrees at 8 bases. Germline loops: CDR1 SGHRS, CDR2 YFSETQ. The CDR3 loop spans 13 amino acids. The V segment lost 2 bases and the J segment 3 bases; nucleotides outside the gene matches: 1. CDR3 DNA: TGCGCCAGCAGCTTAACAGGGGGCTACGAGCAGTACTTC. Translating it yields CASSLTGGYEQYF.

This chain joins TRBV6-1 and TRBJ1-2, with TRBD1 identical over 8 bases. Germline V gene data show CDR1 as MNHNS and CDR2 as SASEGT. The CDR3 length is 14 residues. Unmatched junction bases numbered 7, after V lost 2 bases and J lost 8 bases. CDR3 bases: TGTGCCAGCAGTGAACAGGGGGCCGTGGGGGGCTACACCTTC. Amino acid sequence: CASSEQGAVGGYTF.

J is TRBJ2-2 and V is TRBV5-4; 8 positions agree with TRBD2. The CDR3 consists of 15 residues. V lost 0 bases and J lost 5; bases outside the gene matches: 3. Germline V gene data show CDR1 as SGHNT and CDR2 as YYREEE (reference sequence). CDR3 sequence reads: CASSLDGGRTGELFF. The CDR3 DNA reads as TGTGCCAGCAGCTTGGACGGCGGGAGGACCGGGGAGCTGTTTTTT.

The gene calls are TRBV5-1 and TRBJ2-7; 9 nucleotides agree with TRBD1. The CDR3 loop spans 14 amino acids. Unmatched junction bases numbered 6, after V lost 4 bases and J lost 4 bases. In germline, CDR1 is SGHRS, CDR2 YFSETQ. Here the CDR3 reads CASSTGDRVYEQYF. CDR3 sequence (DNA): TGCGCCAGCAGCACCGGGGACAGGGTGTACGAGCAGTACTTC.

This clone showed up just once. The chain employs TRBV7-9 and TRBJ2-2; tentative D call: TRBD2 (5 bases). Germline-derived CDR1 and CDR2 are SEHNR and FQNEAQ (reference sequence). The CDR3 loop spans 16 amino acids. Trimming left V 2 bases short and J 0 bases short, with 10 bases between. This CDR3 is CASSLSGEPNTGELFF. The CDR3 DNA reads as TGTGCCAGCAGCTTATCCGGGGAGCCGAACACCGGGGAGCTGTTTTTT.

The CDR3 loop reads CACPGLSQNIQYF. In DNA, the CDR3 is TGTGCCTGTCCGGGACTGAGTCAAAACATTCAGTACTTC. J is TRBJ2-4 and V is TRBV30; perhaps TRBD2 as D (6 bases). The length of the CDR3 is 13 residues. V shed 6 bases and J shed 5 bases, with 14 bases lying between them. Looked up from germline, CDR1 is GTSNPN and CDR2 is SVGIG (reference sequence).

The genes are TRBV5-1 and TRBJ2-2; D may be TRBD1 (5 bases). CDR3 length equals 17 residues. Germline V lookup: CDR1 SGHRS, CDR2 YFSETQ. Trimming left V 3 bases short and J 0 bases short, with 15 bases between. The CDR3 reads CASSSSGGHTNTGELFF. The CDR3 DNA reads as TGCGCCAGCAGCTCGTCAGGTGGACATACGAACACCGGGGAGCTGTTTTTT. The full variable domain, its missing parts supplied by reference TRBV5-1 and TRBJ2-2, is KAGVTQTPRYLIKTRGQQVTLSCSPISGHRSVSWYQQTPGQGLQFLFEYFSETQRNKGNFPGRFSGRQFSNSRSEMNVSTLELGDSALYLCASSSSGGHTNTGELFFGEGSRLTVL.